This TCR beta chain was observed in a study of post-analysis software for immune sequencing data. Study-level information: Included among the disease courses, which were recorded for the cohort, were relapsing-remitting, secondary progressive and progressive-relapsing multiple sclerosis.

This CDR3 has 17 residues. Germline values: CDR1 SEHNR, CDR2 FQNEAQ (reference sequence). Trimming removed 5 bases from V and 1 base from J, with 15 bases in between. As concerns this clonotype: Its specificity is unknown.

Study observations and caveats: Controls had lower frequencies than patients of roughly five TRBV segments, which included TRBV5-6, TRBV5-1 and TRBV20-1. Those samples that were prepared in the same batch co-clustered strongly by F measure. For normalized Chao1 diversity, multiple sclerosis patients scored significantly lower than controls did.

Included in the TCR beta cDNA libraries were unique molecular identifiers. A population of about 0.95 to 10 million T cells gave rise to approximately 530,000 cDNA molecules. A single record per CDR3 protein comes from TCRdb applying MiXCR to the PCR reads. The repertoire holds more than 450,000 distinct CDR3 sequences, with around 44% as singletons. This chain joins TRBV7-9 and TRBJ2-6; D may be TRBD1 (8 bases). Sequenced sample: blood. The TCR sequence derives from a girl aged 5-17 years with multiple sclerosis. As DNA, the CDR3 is TGTGCCAGCAGCATACAGGGGGGGCCGTCTGGGGCCAACGTCCTGACTTTC. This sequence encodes CASSIQGGPSGANVLTF.